Described below is a single TCR beta chain sequence and its context. Its antigen is not yet known. There are no base qualities to consult, and no much larger clone falls within one base. The CDR3 goes from the cysteine to the phenylalanine over 16 residues. Only CDR3 DNA remains: 48 bases, in frame from the first base. V drops 0 bases and J drops 8 bases, leaving 18 bases in between. Per the germline V gene, SGHTS is the CDR1 and YDEGEE is the CDR2. The CDR3 regions of human TCRbeta chains were analyzed by immunosequencing. As for how the authors treated the data: TCRs in the repertoires were compared against a reference library of SARS-CoV-2-specific TCRs that had been generated with the MIRA antigen-specificity platform. Breadth was defined as the fraction of unique TCRs that were SARS-CoV-2-associated, and depth was defined as the fraction of total T cells that were SARS-CoV-2-associated. Using the MIRA data, every spike-specific TCR was mapped to the spike region that the TCR reacted to and assigned to either a CD4 or a CD8 class. Log10-transformed breadth and depth values were compared by one-way ANOVA with Sidak's multiple comparisons tests. TCRdb mirrors the immuneACCESS table, restricted to in-frame sequences. Some clones are absent from its copies; in checked studies, under half trace to an unresolved V gene, and the reason for the others is unknown. The D gene and trimming were derived from the DNA, and the V and J assignments and clone size from that table. Across this sample there are tens of thousands of clones, with over 60% seen only once. The ten largest clones add up to 40% to 55% of the sample.

The data stem from a study of T cell responses to AZD1222 COVID-19 vaccine (dated by TCRdb to about 2021). Study-wide context: A total of 240 or so trial participants underwent TCR sequencing, of whom around 210 had received two doses of AZD1222 and 26 had received two doses of the MenACWY control vaccine. Trial participants were enrolled into age subgroups of 18-55, 56-69 and 70-plus years, which contained about 150, 28 and 57 TCR-sequenced participants, respectively. Broad study findings and their caveats: Reportedly, close to half of the unique spike-specific TCRs recognized epitopes lying outside the regions that are mutated in the B.1.351 and B.1.1.7 variants. In the small 56-69-year group, the increase in depth fell short of significance, most likely because of low power. Participants were mostly white British and included more females than males, and it was suggested by the authors that clonal diversity may have been underestimated. Conclusions about previously exposed vaccinees are limited because only five to seven AZD1222 recipients were SARS-CoV-2 seropositive at baseline. After two AZD1222 doses, spike-specific TCR breadth and depth were significantly higher than at day 0 and than in MenACWY recipients. No day 14 peak-response samples were available, so repertoires were characterized only after the peak T cell response. The vaccine-associated CD4 TCRs covered the entire spike protein, and the dominant responses fell in regions 160-218 and 743-854.

The time point label for this specimen denotes: about 28 days (+/-7) after the second vaccine dose. AZD1222 recipients given second doses at about 4 weeks or at about 12 weeks were pooled, since spike-specific TCR depth and breadth were not found to differ between the two schedules. The vaccinee samples were drawn from two UK trials, COV001 and COV002, one of which was a single-blind randomized controlled phase 2/3 trial testing AZD1222 (ChAdOx1 nCoV-19) in healthy adults. For TCRbeta chain sequencing, PBMC samples from trial participants were taken at day 0 and at day 28 after the second dose. The material was peripheral blood, obtained 28 days after the second AZD1222 dose. This TCR was sampled from an adult who received the AZD1222 COVID-19 vaccine. The rearrangement combines TRBV5-8 with TRBJ2-1; the D gene is possibly TRBD2, with 6 bases matching. The DNA is TGTGCCAGCAGCTTGGATTTCGGGGAGTGGGAGGATGAGCAGTTCTTC. It encodes CASSLDFGEWEDEQFF.